This TCR beta chain was captured in a study of blood T cell repertoires in COVID-19. Germline V gene sequence: CDR1 LGHNA, CDR2 YNFKEQ. The CDR3 runs to 17 residues. V was clipped by 4 bases and J by 2 bases; unmatched bases: 11. In the original processing: Reference gene primer amplification yielded estimated nucleated cell counts. Generated by immunoSEQ multiplex PCR, the TCRdb table keeps only in-frame clones and is missing some. V and J calls and clone size are those listed in that table; D and trimming were worked out from the DNA. The sample includes about 120,000 clones, 75% to 85% seen only once; the top ten take 3.5% to 4%.

The sample taken for sequencing was peripheral blood. This sequence was found in a woman aged 45-65 years with acute or convalescent COVID-19. The gene calls are TRBV4-2 and TRBJ2-3; 8 nucleotides match TRBD2. The DNA of the CDR3 is TGTGCCAGCAGCCCGGCGGGGGGAGGGAAGGACACAGATACGCAGTATTTT. Translation gives CASSPAGGGKDTDTQYF.